The 20 T cell receptor beta chains listed next were all sequenced from one sample in a study of early T cells in non-severe SARS-CoV-2 infection. One entry per CDR3 protein results from TCRdb running MiXCR on the 5' RACE reads. This table has 85,000 to 100,000 distinct CDR3 sequences, approximately 10% appearing once. The specimen sequenced was whole blood. These receptors originate from an adult who was a healthcare worker with PCR-confirmed SARS-CoV-2 infection or an uninfected control (not recorded which).

Ten or more counts support this clonotype. At one end the junction does not follow the germline gene, possibly because of a read error. V gene TRBV5-1 combines with J gene TRBJ1-1; TRBD1 aligns across 7 bases. Looked up from germline, CDR1 is SGHRS and CDR2 is YFSETQ. The CDR3 contains 14 residues. This chain's CDR3 is CASRLGQLNTEAFF. In nucleotides, the CDR3 is TGCGCCAGCAGGTTGGGACAGCTGAACACTGAAGCTTTCTTT.

The chain combines TRBV10-2 with TRBJ2-4, with 7 bases lining up with TRBD1. CDR3 length equals 12 residues. The trim removed 4 bases at V and 8 bases at J, leaving 2 bases unmatched. Looked up from germline, CDR1 is WSHSY and CDR2 is SAAADI. The CDR3 spells CASSADRDIQYF. Written as DNA, the CDR3 is TGCGCCAGCAGTGCTGACAGGGACATTCAGTACTTC.

The rearrangement joins TRBV6-2 or TRBV6-3 to TRBJ2-3; 13 bases map to TRBD2. V lost 6 bases and J lost 0; bases outside the gene matches: 12. Germline CDR1 is MNHEY and CDR2 is SVGEGT. The CDR3 contains 19 residues. DNA of the CDR3: TGTGCCAGCAGCCGGACTAGCGGGGGCTCTGTCCCGAGCACAGATACGCAGTATTTT. Amino acid sequence: CASSRTSGGSVPSTDTQYF.

This clonotype was seen at least ten times. The rearrangement uses TRBV19 and TRBJ2-1, with D perhaps matching TRBD2 (5 bases). The ends were cut back, 2 bases at V and 5 bases at J, with 13 bases in the middle. Germline lookup yields CDR1 LNHDA and CDR2 SQIVND (reference sequence). The CDR3 runs 15 residues. The CDR3 DNA reads TGTGCCAGTAGTATAAGGCCAGGACTTAACAATGAGCAGTTCTTC. This codes for CASSIRPGLNNEQFF.

Many counts were recorded for this clonotype. The rearrangement uses TRBV7-2 and TRBJ2-3; TRBD2 aligns across 10 bases. Germline CDR1 is SGHTA and CDR2 is FQGNSA. This CDR3 comprises 13 residues. V was clipped by 3 bases and J by 6 bases; unmatched bases: 0. CDR3 bases: TGTGCCAGCAGCTTGACTAGCGGGGATACGCAGTATTTT. It is translated as CASSLTSGDTQYF.

This clonotype was detected only a few times. The CDR3 sequence: CASSPDRGLNEQFF. The CDR3 DNA sequence: TGTGCCAGCAGCCCGGACAGGGGGCTCAATGAGCAGTTCTTC. The chain joins TRBV7-6 to TRBJ2-1, with 11 nucleotides matching TRBD1. The ends lost 5 bases at V and 6 bases at J; junction bases unmatched: 3. CDR3 length: 14 amino acids. Germline lookup yields CDR1 SGHVS and CDR2 FNYEAQ.

This clonotype has just a few counts. The chain joins TRBV30 to TRBJ1-6; perhaps TRBD1 as D (5 bases). CDR3 size: 14 residues. The V gene's germline CDR1 is GTSNPN and CDR2 SVGIG (reference sequence). V was trimmed by 4 bases and J by 8 bases, leaving 15 bases between them. CDR3 DNA sequence: TGTGCCTGGACCATTGGGACCGGGGATTCACCCCTCCACTTT. This encodes CAWTIGTGDSPLHF.

This clonotype was counted at least ten times. The rearrangement joins TRBV28 to TRBJ2-3; 7 nucleotides line up with TRBD1. The CDR3 length is 14 residues. Germline CDR1 reads MDHEN; CDR2 reads SYDVKM. After removal of 6 bases from V and 2 bases from J, the junction contained 5 bases not matched to a gene. CDR3 residues: CASRRDSPTDTQYF. CDR3 sequence (DNA): TGTGCCAGCAGGAGGGACAGCCCCACAGATACGCAGTATTTT.

The chain is built from TRBV20-1 and TRBJ1-4; D is possibly TRBD1 (5 bases). V shed 7 bases and J shed 10 bases, with 16 bases lying between them. CDR1 is DFQATT and CDR2 is SNEGSKA in the germline V gene (reference sequence). This CDR3 has 12 amino acids. CDR3 coding DNA: TGCAGTGTTTCAGCCTCGGGGGTAAAACTGTTTTTT. Translating gives CSVSASGVKLFF.

This clonotype occurred a few times. The chain recombines TRBV28 with TRBJ2-1; 9 bases match TRBD2. The length of the CDR3 is 15 residues. Germline CDR1 MDHEN, CDR2 SYDVKM. With V trimmed by 8 bases and J by 0 bases, 5 bases remained unmatched. For the CDR3, the DNA is TGTGCCAGCCGAGCGGGAGGTTACTCCTACAATGAGCAGTTCTTC. Its protein is CASRAGGYSYNEQFF.

There are a few counts of this clonotype. The junction and the germline gene differ at one end; a read error may be behind it. CDR3 amino acids: CGSSLLAGGLSSYEQYF. The CDR3 coding sequence is TGCGGCAGCAGCTTGCTAGCGGGGGGCTTAAGCTCCTACGAGCAGTACTTC. V usage is TRBV5-1 and J usage is TRBJ2-7, with 11 bases matching TRBD2. The CDR3 consists of 17 residues. Germline loops: CDR1 SGHRS, CDR2 YFSETQ.

For the CDR3, the DNA is TGTGCCAGCTCACCAGCCCGGACCTTTGACGAAAAACTGTTTTTT. Amino acids: CASSPARTFDEKLFF. The V gene is TRBV18, the J gene TRBJ1-4; D not certain. The CDR3 spans 15 residues. CDR1 is KGHSH, CDR2 LQKENI, per germline. V was clipped by 2 bases and J by 8 bases, with 15 bases between them.

The chain combines TRBV3-1 with TRBJ2-7, with 7 bases aligning to TRBD1. The CDR3 sequence is 13 residues long. The V gene end was trimmed by 4 bases and the J gene end by 3 bases; junction bases not matched to a gene: 3. CDR1 and CDR2 (germline): LGHDT, YNNKEL (reference sequence). The CDR3 here is CASSLHRGYEQYF. CDR3 coding DNA: TGTGCCAGCAGCCTGCACAGGGGCTACGAGCAGTACTTC.

Concerning this clonotype: A much more abundant neighbour one base away suggests this may be a read error. V gene TRBV18 combines with J gene TRBJ2-2, with 7 bases lining up with TRBD1. The germline CDR1 and CDR2 sequences are KGHSH and LQKENI. V lost 3 bases and J lost 3; bases outside the gene matches: 10. The CDR3 covers 17 residues. The CDR3 DNA is TGTGCCAGCTCACCCTCGAGGGGGCTTCTCGACACCGGGGAGCTGTTTTTT. Translation gives CASSPSRGLLDTGELFF. Together with reference TRBV18 and TRBJ2-2, the CDR3 gives the full variable domain: NAGVMQNPRHLVRRRGQEARLRCSPMKGHSHVYWYRQLPEEGLKFMVYLQKENIIDESGMPKERFSAEFPKEGPSILRIQQVVRGDSAAYFCASSPSRGLLDTGELFFGEGSRLTVL.

The gene calls are TRBV6-6 and TRBJ2-7; D possibly matches TRBD1 or TRBD2 (5 bases each). The CDR3 consists of 14 residues. The V gene lost 6 bases and the J gene lost 0 bases, with 12 bases spanning the gap. CDR1 and CDR2 from the germline V gene are MNHNY and SVGAGI (reference sequence). CDR3 amino acids: CASRGESSSYEQYF. DNA of the CDR3: TGTGCCAGCAGGGGGGAGTCATCCTCCTACGAGCAGTACTTC.

This clonotype was picked up many times. The chain is built from TRBV7-9 and TRBJ2-7; 9 nucleotides agree with TRBD1. Per the germline V gene, CDR1 is SEHNR and CDR2 is FQNEAQ (reference sequence). The CDR3 runs 15 residues. With 1 base clipped from V and 5 bases from J, the junction kept 6 bases outside the gene matches. Here the CDR3 reads CASSLGGTGRHEQYF. The CDR3 region has the DNA TGTGCCAGCAGCTTAGGTGGGACAGGGAGGCACGAGCAGTACTTC.

This clonotype has at least ten counts. This chain links TRBV2 with TRBJ2-3; D is unresolved. The CDR3 loop spans 15 amino acids. Trimming took off 4 bases at V and 0 bases at J, with 11 bases between the two ends. Germline CDR1 is SNHLY and CDR2 is FYNNEI. The CDR3 loop reads CASSGQDGSTDTQYF. CDR3 DNA sequence: TGTGCCAGCAGTGGCCAGGACGGTAGCACAGATACGCAGTATTTT.

This clonotype was detected only a few times. V and J are TRBV7-2 and TRBJ1-6; unclear D gene. The CDR3 spans 14 residues. CDR1 SGHTA and CDR2 FQGNSA come from the germline V gene. Trimming stripped 0 bases from V and 4 bases from J, with 4 bases between. CDR3 in amino acids: CASSLAQYNSPLHF. The CDR3 nucleotides read TGTGCCAGCAGCTTAGCCCAGTATAATTCACCCCTCCACTTT.

This clonotype was recorded many times. The chain has TRBV5-1 and TRBJ2-7; D may correspond to TRBD1 or TRBD2 (5 bases each). The CDR3 covers 15 residues. V gave up 0 bases and J gave up 2 bases, with 12 bases separating them. The germline V gene encodes CDR1 SGHRS and CDR2 YFSETQ. This chain's CDR3 is CASSLDGAPAYEQYF. In DNA, the CDR3 is TGCGCCAGCAGCTTGGACGGGGCCCCGGCCTACGAGCAGTACTTC. The full variable domain, completed using reference TRBV5-1 and TRBJ2-7, is KAGVTQTPRYLIKTRGQQVTLSCSPISGHRSVSWYQQTPGQGLQFLFEYFSETQRNKGNFPGRFSGRQFSNSRSEMNVSTLELGDSALYLCASSLDGAPAYEQYFGPGTRLTVT.

This clonotype came up many times. The chain uses TRBV6-2 or TRBV6-3 and TRBJ2-7; D unclear. The CDR3 length is 16 residues. CDR1 is MNHEY and CDR2 is SVGEGT in the germline V gene. Trimming left V 8 bases short and J 0 bases short, with 20 bases between. The chain's CDR3 is CASSPGAVFSSYEQYF. The DNA of the CDR3 is TGTGCCAGCTCCCCAGGTGCAGTCTTCAGCTCCTACGAGCAGTACTTC.